A single sample is the source of the 26 T cell receptor beta chains below, sequenced in a study of blood T cell repertoires in COVID-19 (dated by TCRdb to the early 2020s). Library prep was done by the immunoSEQ multiplex PCR assay. The clones in this table, taken by TCRdb from immuneACCESS, are in-frame only. Not every clone is retained; where verified, under half of the shortfall comes from an unresolved V gene, and the cause of the rest is unknown. This sample comprises some 360,000 clones, about nine tenths of them detected only once. The top ten hold less than 5% of the sample. The specimen sequenced was peripheral blood. Receptors originate from an older woman with COVID-19, enrolled during active disease.

This clone was counted a few times. The chain carries TRBV19 and TRBJ1-1; 9 bases line up with TRBD1. The J segment lost 1 base and the V segment lost 6 bases, leaving 3 bases of the junction unmatched. CDR1 is LNHDA and CDR2 is SQIVND in the germline V gene (reference sequence). The CDR3 runs to 14 residues. The CDR3: CASRRGQGNTEAFF. For the CDR3, the DNA is TGTGCCAGTAGACGGGGACAGGGGAACACTGAAGCTTTCTTT.

This chain links TRBV19 with TRBJ1-6; TRBD1 matches 9 bases. The CDR3 sequence is 14 residues long. CDR1 and CDR2 from the germline V gene are LNHDA and SQIVND (reference sequence). Trimming at V came to 7 bases and at J to 9 bases, leaving 7 bases not matched to a gene. The CDR3 nucleotides are TGTGCCAGTAATCCACAGGGGGCCGGTTCACCCCTCCACTTT. Protein sequence: CASNPQGAGSPLHF.

This clone was detected once. CDR3 sequence: CASSLKGSGGTYNEQFF. CDR3 bases: TGTGCCAGCAGCTTAAAGGGATCGGGGGGCACCTACAATGAGCAGTTCTTC. The V gene is TRBV7-3, the J gene TRBJ2-1; D is perhaps TRBD2 (7 bases). The CDR3 contains 17 residues. V lost 1 base, J lost 2 bases, and 15 bases lay in between. Germline CDR1 SGHTA, CDR2 FQGTGA.

DNA for the CDR3: TGTGCCAGCAGCGGTGCCCGGGGTGGGGGCGCTGAAGCTTTCTTT. It is translated as CASSGARGGGAEAFF. The chain has TRBV9 and TRBJ1-1; D perhaps matches TRBD1 (6 bases). V gave up 3 bases and J gave up 6 bases, with 18 bases separating them. This CDR3 comprises 15 residues. Germline values: CDR1 SGDLS, CDR2 YYNGEE.

CDR3 loop: CASNTERGMIGELFF. The CDR3, as DNA: TGCGCCAGCAATACCGAGCGGGGGATGATCGGGGAGCTGTTTTTT. J is TRBJ2-2 and V is TRBV5-1, with 8 nucleotides matching TRBD2. The ends lost 6 bases at V and 7 bases at J; junction bases unmatched: 11. This CDR3 has 15 residues. Germline lookup yields CDR1 SGHRS and CDR2 YFSETQ.

This chain links TRBV2 with TRBJ1-4; 7 bases are a match to TRBD1. The germline V gene has CDR1 SNHLY and CDR2 FYNNEI. V was clipped by 7 bases and J by 5 bases; unmatched bases: 10. CDR3 size: 15 residues. The CDR3 DNA is TGTGCCAGCAAGTACAGGGGCTTCTTGAATGAAAAACTGTTTTTT. This sequence encodes CASKYRGFLNEKLFF. The full variable domain, its missing parts supplied by reference TRBV2 and TRBJ1-4, is EPEVTQTPSHQVTQMGQEVILRCVPISNHLYFYWYRQILGQKVEFLVSFYNNEISEKSEIFDDQFSVERPDGSNFTLKIRSTKLEDSAMYFCASKYRGFLNEKLFFGSGTQLSVL.

The chain recombines TRBV3-1 (or the pseudogene TRBV3-2) with TRBJ2-2; the D gene is possibly TRBD1 (5 bases). Looked up from germline, CDR1 is LGHDT and CDR2 is YNNKEL (reference sequence). The CDR3 is 17 amino acids. Trimming removed 1 base at V and 1 base at J, with 13 bases between. This CDR3 reads CASSQVWGQGNTGELFF. The CDR3 DNA sequence: TGTGCCAGCAGCCAAGTATGGGGCCAGGGGAACACCGGGGAGCTGTTTTTT.

This clone appeared once. The J gene is TRBJ2-1, the V gene TRBV7-3, with a possible D match to TRBD2 (7 bases). The CDR3 spans 15 residues. The V end was cut by 2 bases, the J end by 7 bases, with 15 bases between. From germline, CDR1 is SGHTA and CDR2 FQGTGA. The CDR3 loop reads CASSLYGGAENEQFF. The CDR3 DNA sequence: TGTGCCAGCAGCTTATATGGGGGGGCGGAGAATGAGCAGTTCTTC.

The V gene is TRBV18, the J gene TRBJ1-2, with D hard to call. Trimming stripped 2 bases from V and 5 bases from J, with 12 bases between. In germline, CDR1 is KGHSH, CDR2 LQKENI. This CDR3 comprises 14 residues. For the CDR3, the DNA is TGTGCCAGCTCACCAATATCACTACCTTATGGCTACACCTTC. Encoded protein: CASSPISLPYGYTF.

Here the CDR3 reads CASSTTGGISGNTIYF. CDR3 DNA: TGTGCCAGCAGCACCACAGGGGGCATCTCTGGAAACACCATATATTTT. The rearrangement joins TRBV7-3 to TRBJ1-3, with TRBD1 matching over 9 bases. CDR3 length: 16 amino acids. Germline trimming cut 5 bases from V and 0 bases from J; bases unmatched to any gene: 5. Germline CDR1 reads SGHTA; CDR2 reads FQGTGA. Using reference TRBV7-3 and TRBJ1-3 for the parts outside the CDR3, the full variable domain is GAGVSQTPSNKVTEKGKYVELRCDPISGHTALYWYRQSLGQGPEFLIYFQGTGAADDSGLPNDRFFAVRPEGSVSTLKIQRTERGDSAVYLCASSTTGGISGNTIYFGEGSWLTVV.

The rearrangement uses TRBV19 and TRBJ2-3; 13 bases map to TRBD2. V shed 5 bases and J 2 bases; nucleotides not matched to a gene: 7. This CDR3 has 17 residues. Germline V CDR1 and CDR2: LNHDA, SQIVND (reference sequence). In nucleotides, the CDR3 is TGTGCCAGTAGTTCCCCGGGACTAGCGGGGTCCACAGATACGCAGTATTTT. Translating gives CASSSPGLAGSTDTQYF. The full variable domain, in which reference TRBV19 and TRBJ2-3 provide the parts outside the CDR3, is DGGITQSPKYLFRKEGQNVTLSCEQNLNHDAMYWYRQDPGQGLRLIYYSQIVNDFQKGDIAEGYSVSREKKESFPLTVTSAQKNPTAFYLCASSSPGLAGSTDTQYFGPGTRLTVL.

The genes are TRBV3-1 (or the pseudogene TRBV3-2) and TRBJ1-1, with D unclear. There are 11 residues in the CDR3. Per germline, CDR1 LGHDT and CDR2 YNNKEL (reference sequence). V lost 1 base to trimming and J lost 8 bases, with 5 bases between them. The CDR3 spells CASSQVSEAFF. DNA for the CDR3: TGTGCCAGCAGCCAAGTTAGCGAAGCTTTCTTT.

The CDR3: CASSLTTQNNEQFF. In nucleotides, the CDR3 is TGCGCCAGCAGCTTAACTACCCAAAACAATGAGCAGTTCTTC. The rearrangement joins TRBV5-1 to TRBJ2-1; no firm D call. Germline V lookup: CDR1 SGHRS, CDR2 YFSETQ. V lost 2 bases, J lost 5 bases, and 11 bases lay in between. The CDR3 is made up of 14 amino acids.

The V call is TRBV7-2, the J call TRBJ1-4, with TRBD1 matching 7 bases. The germline gives CDR1 SGHTA, CDR2 FQGNSA. Trimming cost V 5 bases and J 7 bases; bases outside gene matches: 10. The CDR3 has 15 residues. DNA for the CDR3: TGTGCCAGCAGCCCATACCGGGACAGTGGTGAAAAACTGTTTTTT. Residues: CASSPYRDSGEKLFF.

This clone has a single count. The rearrangement links TRBV11-2 to TRBJ1-6, with 8 bases identical to TRBD1. CDR1 and CDR2 from the germline V gene are SGHAT and FQNNGV. J lost 10 bases, V lost 5 bases, and 7 bases had no gene match. The CDR3 is 14 residues long. CDR3 region: CASSVGQGGSPLHF. In DNA form, the CDR3 reads TGTGCCAGCAGCGTTGGACAGGGTGGATCACCCCTCCACTTT.

The rearrangement links TRBV7-9 to TRBJ1-2; tentatively, D is TRBD1 (5 bases). Trimming left V 3 bases short and J 4 bases short, with 18 bases between. Germline V CDR1 and CDR2: SEHNR, FQNEAQ (reference sequence). CDR3 length: 16 amino acids. CDR3 nucleotides: TGTGCCAGCAGCTTTGGACATGCCTCGTCGTTCTATGGCTACACCTTC. Amino acids: CASSFGHASSFYGYTF.

The rearrangement joins TRBV3-1 (or the pseudogene TRBV3-2) to TRBJ2-3; D ambiguous. The CDR3 extends over 14 amino acids. CDR1 and CDR2 (germline): LGHDT, YNNKEL (reference sequence). Trimming pared 1 base from V and 4 bases from J, leaving 9 bases between. The CDR3 protein is CASSQGAGSDTQYF. The CDR3 DNA sequence: TGTGCCAGCAGCCAAGGCGCAGGTTCAGATACGCAGTATTTT.

The chain employs TRBV19 and TRBJ2-7, with 8 bases lining up with TRBD1. The CDR3 totals 13 residues. Unmatched junction bases numbered 1, after V lost 4 bases and J lost 2 bases. The V gene's germline CDR1 is LNHDA and CDR2 SQIVND (reference sequence). CDR3 sequence reads: CASSRTGTYEQYF. DNA of the CDR3: TGTGCCAGTAGTAGGACAGGGACCTACGAGCAGTACTTC.

This clone appeared a few times. The chain recombines TRBV28 with TRBJ2-3; TRBD1 is a possible D gene (6 bases). CDR3 length equals 16 residues. CDR1 and CDR2 (germline): MDHEN, SYDVKM. V was trimmed by 1 base and J by 3 bases, leaving 14 bases between them. In nucleotides, the CDR3 is TGTGCCAGCAGTTTATTCCTTGCAGGGGTAACAGATACGCAGTATTTT. Its translation is CASSLFLAGVTDTQYF.

This rearrangement joins TRBV7-6 to TRBJ2-3; 9 bases align to TRBD1. The CDR3 covers 15 residues. The V gene end was trimmed by 5 bases and the J gene end by 4 bases; junction bases not matched to a gene: 7. CDR1 is SGHVS and CDR2 is FNYEAQ in the germline V gene. The CDR3, as DNA: TGTGCCAGCAGCCCCAACAGGGGGCGGTCAGATACGCAGTATTTT. It translates to CASSPNRGRSDTQYF.

The genes are TRBV14 and TRBJ1-6; 11 bases agree with TRBD1. This CDR3 is 15 amino acids long. In germline, CDR1 is SGHDN, CDR2 FVKESK. V trimming: 4 bases; J trimming: 8 bases; junction bases outside the gene matches: 4. CDR3 nucleotides: TGTGCCAGCAGCCTCCGGGACAGGGGGTATTCACCCCTCCACTTT. As protein: CASSLRDRGYSPLHF. Based on the CDR3 plus reference TRBV14 and TRBJ1-6, the full variable domain is EAGVTQFPSHSVIEKGQTVTLRCDPISGHDNLYWYRRVMGKEIKFLLHFVKESKQDESGMPNNRFLAERTGGTYSTLKVQPAELEDSGVYFCASSLRDRGYSPLHFGNGTRLTVT.

This sequence joins TRBV28 and TRBJ1-2; 10 nucleotides line up with TRBD1. Trimming removed 5 bases from V and 5 bases from J; junction bases left unmatched: 2. Germline CDR1 MDHEN, CDR2 SYDVKM. CDR3 size: 13 residues. The CDR3 bases are TGTGCCAGCAGTCGGGACAGGGGATATGGCTACACCTTC. It specifies CASSRDRGYGYTF.

Turning to this clone: The sample carries other DNA sequences with the same CDR3. The rearrangement links TRBV6-5 to TRBJ1-4; D unresolved. The CDR3 runs 14 residues. The V end was cut by 6 bases, the J end by 2 bases, with 10 bases between. Looked up from germline, CDR1 is MNHEY and CDR2 is SVGAGI. CDR3 loop: CASRRTETNEKLFF. In DNA form, the CDR3 reads TGTGCCAGCAGGAGGACTGAGACTAATGAAAAACTGTTTTTT.

The V and J genes are TRBV2 and TRBJ2-7; TRBD1 matches at 11 bases. Germline-derived CDR1 and CDR2 are SNHLY and FYNNEI. The CDR3 has 15 amino acids. V lost 8 bases to trimming and J lost 3 bases; unmatched junction nucleotides: 9. The CDR3 region has the DNA TGTGCCAGCGGGACCACCGGGACAGGGGGCTACGAGCAGTACTTC. Translation gives CASGTTGTGGYEQYF. Drawing the rest from reference TRBV2 and TRBJ2-7, the complete variable domain is EPEVTQTPSHQVTQMGQEVILRCVPISNHLYFYWYRQILGQKVEFLVSFYNNEISEKSEIFDDQFSVERPDGSNFTLKIRSTKLEDSAMYFCASGTTGTGGYEQYFGPGTRLTVT.

This rearrangement joins TRBV11-2 to TRBJ2-7, with 10 bases identical to TRBD1. CDR3 size: 17 residues. V lost 2 bases to trimming and J lost 2 bases; unmatched junction nucleotides: 9. Looked up from germline, CDR1 is SGHAT and CDR2 is FQNNGV. The CDR3 here is CASSLISGTGATYEQYF. As DNA, the CDR3 is TGTGCCAGCAGCTTAATATCCGGGACAGGGGCTACCTACGAGCAGTACTTC. The full variable domain, completed using reference TRBV11-2 and TRBJ2-7, is EAGVAQSPRYKIIEKRQSVAFWCNPISGHATLYWYQQILGQGPKLLIQFQNNGVVDDSQLPKDRFSAERLKGVDSTLKIQPAKLEDSAVYLCASSLISGTGATYEQYFGPGTRLTVT.

The chain has TRBV19 and TRBJ2-5, with TRBD1 identical over 12 bases. This CDR3 is 16 amino acids long. Losses at the gene ends were 3 bases for V and 5 bases for J; bases not matched to a gene: 7. The germline V gene has CDR1 LNHDA and CDR2 SQIVND (reference sequence). The CDR3 spells CASSMGTGGSWETQYF. In nucleotides, the CDR3 is TGTGCCAGTAGTATGGGGACAGGGGGCTCTTGGGAGACCCAGTACTTC.